Listed below are T cell receptor beta chains from one sample, sequenced in a study of identical twins. TCRdb reprocessed the 5' RACE reads with MiXCR, giving one entry per CDR3 protein. The table shows approximately 1.8 million distinct CDR3 sequences, with about 32% occurring only once. The specimen sequenced was cord blood. Receptors originate from a newborn girl in good health. Both conserved end residues are trimmed from each CDR3. Clone sizes are given selectively: once, few, many, or a class where the clone is expanded.

v_call: TRBV20-1; j_call: NA; clone_size: NA; cdr3_aa: SARDSRGDNEQY
v_call: TRBV20-1; j_call: TRBJ1-1; clone_size: few; cdr3_aa: SATDSGTEAF
v_call: TRBV7-2; j_call: TRBJ2-7; clone_size: few; cdr3_aa: ASSSQGTSLYEQY
v_call: TRBV7-2; j_call: TRBJ1-4; clone_size: few; cdr3_aa: ASSLVGRGGEKLF
v_call: TRBV4-2; j_call: TRBJ1-4; clone_size: few; cdr3_aa: ASSRDRLATNEKLF
v_call: TRBV4-1; j_call: TRBJ1-4; clone_size: few; cdr3_aa: ASSQGPLEKLF
v_call: TRBV25-1; j_call: TRBJ1-1; clone_size: NA; cdr3_aa: ASSDGTGGTNTEAF
v_call: TRBV11-2; j_call: TRBJ2-1; clone_size: few; cdr3_aa: ASRPIRLAGGGRSYNEQF
v_call: TRBV3-1; j_call: TRBJ1-2; clone_size: NA; cdr3_aa: ASGQGAHGYT
v_call: TRBV2; j_call: TRBJ2-1; clone_size: NA; cdr3_aa: ASSVTSGRAQF
v_call: TRBV7-2; j_call: TRBJ2-7; clone_size: many; cdr3_aa: ASSLAAEQY
v_call: TRBV10-3; j_call: TRBJ2-5; clone_size: few; cdr3_aa: AISESGQGETQY
v_call: TRBV12-3/TRBV12-4; j_call: TRBJ1-4; clone_size: once; cdr3_aa: ASSLPGYLATNEKLF
v_call: TRBV27; j_call: TRBJ1-1; clone_size: many; cdr3_aa: ASSLRTGEAF
v_call: TRBV6-1; j_call: TRBJ1-1; clone_size: few; cdr3_aa: ASSEVGQNTEAF